Listed below are T cell receptor beta chains from one sample, sequenced in a study of vaccination and CD4 T cells after COVID-19. The antigens these receptors bind are not known. TCRdb re-analysed the PCR reads in MiXCR, keeping a single row per CDR3 protein. The sample has 2,500 to 3,500 distinct CDR3 sequences, about a quarter seen once. The sequencing here drew on CD4+ T cells from blood, cultured in vitro, taken after SARS-CoV-2 vaccination. The origin of the receptors is a human donor who had recovered from COVID-19. The CDR3 runs from the conserved cysteine through the conserved F or W. D genes are given only for firm matches. Clone sizes are given selectively: once, few, many, or a class where the clone is expanded.

D gene	V gene	clone size	J gene	CDR3 DNA	CDR3 protein
NA	TRBV11-1	NA	TRBJ1-1	TGTGCCAGCAGCGCACGAGGGGTCGAAGCTTTCTTT	CASSARGVEAFF
NA	TRBV6-4	NA	TRBJ2-3	TGTGCCAGCAGTGATTCGGCGGGGAGCACAGATACGCAGTATTTT	CASSDSAGSTDTQYF
NA	TRBV6-5	few	TRBJ1-1	TGTGCCAGCAGTTACGGAAAAAGGACTGAAGCTTTCTTT	CASSYGKRTEAFF
NA	TRBV20-1	NA	TRBJ2-1	TGCAGTGCTAGAGAGGTGACAGGCCGCTACAATGAGCAGTTCTTC	CSAREVTGRYNEQFF
NA	TRBV28	medium-sized	TRBJ1-3	TGTGCCAGCAGTACCCGACGAGGCTCTGGAAACACCATATATTTT	CASSTRRGSGNTIYF
NA	TRBV12-3/TRBV12-4	few	TRBJ1-6	TGTGCCAGCAGTTTTTCAGGTTCCCTTGCACCCCTCCACTTT	CASSFSGSLAPLHF
NA	TRBV7-2	medium-sized	TRBJ2-5	TGTGCCAGCAGCTCCTCGCGTGTACAAGAGACCCAGTACTTC	CASSSSRVQETQYF
TRBD1	TRBV9	NA	TRBJ2-7	TGTGCCAGCAGCGCCGGGACAGGGTACGAGCAGTACTTC	CASSAGTGYEQYF
NA	TRBV7-2	NA	TRBJ1-5	TGTGCCATTCAGCAGGCCGGAATCAATCAGCCCCAGCATTTT	CAIQQAGINQPQHF
NA	TRBV5-4	NA	TRBJ1-2	TGTGCCAGCAGCTTAGTAGACAGATATGGCTACACCTTC	CASSLVDRYGYTF
TRBD1	TRBV19	NA	TRBJ1-1	TGTGCCAGTAGCACCCGGGACAGGGGTGAAGCTTTCTTT	CASSTRDRGEAFF
NA	TRBV21-1	NA	TRBJ2-7	TGTGCCAGCAGCCAACACTACGAGCAGTACTTC	CASSQHYEQYF
NA	TRBV11-2	NA	TRBJ1-2	TGTGCCAGCAGCGAAGAAAGGAGAGTCTATGGCTACACCTTC	CASSEERRVYGYTF
NA	TRBV6-1	few	TRBJ1-6	TGTGCCAGCACTGTCCGGACAGATTCACCCCTCCACTTT	CASTVRTDSPLHF
NA	TRBV4-1	medium-sized	TRBJ2-7	TGCGCCAGCAGCCGCCCGGGGCCCGAGCAGTACTTC	CASSRPGPEQYF
NA	TRBV6-5	NA	TRBJ2-6	TGTGCCAGCAGTTACTCAGCAGGGGAATGGGGTGGGGCCAACGTCCTGACTTTC	CASSYSAGEWGGANVLTF